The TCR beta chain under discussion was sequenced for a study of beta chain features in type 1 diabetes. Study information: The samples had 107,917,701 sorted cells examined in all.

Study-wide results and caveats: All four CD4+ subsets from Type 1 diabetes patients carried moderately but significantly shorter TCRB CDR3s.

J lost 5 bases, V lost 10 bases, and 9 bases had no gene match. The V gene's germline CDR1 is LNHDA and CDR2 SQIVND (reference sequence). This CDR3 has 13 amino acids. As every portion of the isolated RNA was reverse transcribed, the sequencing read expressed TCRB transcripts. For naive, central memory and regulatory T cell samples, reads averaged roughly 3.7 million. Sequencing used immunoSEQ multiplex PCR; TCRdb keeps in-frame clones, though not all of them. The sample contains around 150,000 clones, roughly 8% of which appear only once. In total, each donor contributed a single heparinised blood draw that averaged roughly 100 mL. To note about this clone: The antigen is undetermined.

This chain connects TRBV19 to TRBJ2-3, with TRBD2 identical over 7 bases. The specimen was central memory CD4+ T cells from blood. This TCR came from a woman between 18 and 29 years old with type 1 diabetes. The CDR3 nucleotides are TGTGCCACTAATGGGCGGGAGAGAGATACGCAGTATTTT. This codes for CATNGRERDTQYF.